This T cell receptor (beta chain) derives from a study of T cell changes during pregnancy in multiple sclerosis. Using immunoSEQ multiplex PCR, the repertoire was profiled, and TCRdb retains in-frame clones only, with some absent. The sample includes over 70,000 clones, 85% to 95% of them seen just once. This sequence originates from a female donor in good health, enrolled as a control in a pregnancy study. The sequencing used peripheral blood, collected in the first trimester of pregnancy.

This chain's CDR3 is CASSPSRGLSTEQYF. Written as DNA, the CDR3 is TGTGCCAGCAGCCCGTCGAGAGGGCTATCTACGGAGCAGTACTTC. The V gene is TRBV14, the J gene TRBJ2-7; a possible D gene is TRBD2 (5 bases). CDR3 length: 15 residues. Germline CDR1 and CDR2: SGHDN and FVKESK. Trimming removed 4 bases at V and 7 bases at J, with 20 bases between. Full variable domain (missing parts from reference TRBV14 and TRBJ2-7): EAGVTQFPSHSVIEKGQTVTLRCDPISGHDNLYWYRRVMGKEIKFLLHFVKESKQDESGMPNNRFLAERTGGTYSTLKVQPAELEDSGVYFCASSPSRGLSTEQYFGPGTRLTVT.